This passage covers 17 T cell receptor beta chains from one sample sequenced in a study of cytomegalovirus exposure and HLA in healthy donors. The PCR contained 60 Vbeta and 13 Jbeta primers. Assay used: immunoSEQ multiplex PCR; TCRdb lists only in-frame clones, some missing. The data show roughly 150,000 clones, approximately 77% seen once. The sample taken for sequencing was PBMCs. These receptors all come from a female donor in good health and CMV-seronegative.

The V gene is TRBV5-4, the J gene TRBJ2-5; tentative D call: TRBD1 (6 bases). CDR3 size: 15 residues. Germline CDR1 reads SGHNT; CDR2 reads YYREEE (reference sequence). Between the trimmed V and J ends, which lost 3 bases and 3 bases, there was a span of 15 bases. The CDR3 DNA is TGTGCCAGCAGCTCCCCACGGGACAATGAAGAGACCCAGTACTTC. Translation gives CASSSPRDNEETQYF.

V is TRBV2 and J is TRBJ1-5; unclear D gene. The CDR3 runs to 14 residues. Between the trimmed V and J ends, which lost 5 bases and 7 bases, there was a span of 15 bases. Germline CDR1 reads SNHLY; CDR2 reads FYNNEI. This CDR3 is CASSLLPTGQPQHF. The CDR3 nucleotides read TGTGCCAGCAGTTTACTGCCGACGGGGCAGCCCCAGCATTTT.

The V and J genes are TRBV5-1 and TRBJ1-3; the D is unclear. Germline CDR1 and CDR2: SGHRS and YFSETQ. The CDR3 has 16 amino acids. The V and J ends lost 0 bases and 0 bases respectively, with 10 bases between them. In DNA form, the CDR3 reads TGCGCCAGCAGCTTGGAGCCGGGAAGCTCTGGAAACACCATATATTTT. This sequence encodes CASSLEPGSSGNTIYF.

The V gene is TRBV9, the J gene TRBJ1-1, with 7 positions matching TRBD1. After removal of 4 bases from V and 0 bases from J, the junction contained 6 bases not matched to a gene. The germline V gene encodes CDR1 SGDLS and CDR2 YYNGEE. This CDR3 has 15 residues. The CDR3 here is CASSLSGTVNTEAFF. CDR3 sequence (DNA): TGTGCCAGCAGCTTATCCGGGACAGTGAACACTGAAGCTTTCTTT.

The rearrangement joins TRBV28 to TRBJ2-7, with 10 nucleotides matching TRBD1. CDR1 is MDHEN and CDR2 is SYDVKM in the germline V gene. The CDR3 contains 16 residues. Trimming cost V 6 bases and J 3 bases; bases outside gene matches: 11. The CDR3 DNA reads as TGTGCCAGCAGGGAAACCGGGACAGGGGTCTTCTACGAGCAGTACTTC. Its translation is CASRETGTGVFYEQYF.

The chain couples TRBV7-2 to TRBJ2-3; 7 bases fit TRBD1. Unmatched junction bases numbered 7, after V lost 5 bases and J lost 2 bases. The CDR3 length is 15 residues. The germline gives CDR1 SGHTA, CDR2 FQGNSA. CDR3 DNA sequence: TGTGCCAGCAGCCCCCACGGACAGGCCACAGATACGCAGTATTTT. Protein product: CASSPHGQATDTQYF.

J is TRBJ1-1 and V is TRBV11-2, with 7 bases aligning to TRBD1. The CDR3 spans 17 residues. Per the germline V gene, CDR1 is SGHAT and CDR2 is FQNNGV. The junction had 14 bases not matched to a gene; V was cut back by 7 bases and J by 0 bases. CDR3 amino acids: CASIQTGWLRVNTEAFF. The CDR3 DNA reads as TGTGCCAGCATCCAGACAGGGTGGCTCAGGGTGAACACTGAAGCTTTCTTT.

The chain has TRBV6-5 and TRBJ2-7; 7 bases align to TRBD2. V was pared by 0 bases and J by 6 bases, with 11 bases of the junction left unmatched. CDR1 MNHEY and CDR2 SVGAGI come from the germline V gene. The CDR3 extends over 16 amino acids. The CDR3 DNA reads as TGTGCCAGCAGTTACTCCCGGCCGGGGGGAGTCGGCGAGCAGTACTTC. Amino acid sequence: CASSYSRPGGVGEQYF.

The chain carries TRBV21-1 and TRBJ1-4; no DNA check was done on the table's D call, TRBD1. TRBV21-1 is annotated as a pseudogene. This CDR3 region has 18 residues. The CDR3 nucleotides are TGTGCCAGCAGCAAAGTTAGCGACAGGGTTTATGCTAATGAAAAACTGTTTTTT. Its protein is CASSKVSDRVYANEKLFF.

In regard to this clone: This sample also contains other DNA sequences that code for the same CDR3. The rearrangement links TRBV28 to TRBJ2-7, with 7 bases aligning to TRBD2. Germline V gives CDR1 MDHEN, CDR2 SYDVKM. The CDR3 runs to 13 residues. Trimming took 6 bases from V and 2 from J; bases not matched to a gene: 4. The CDR3 spells CASSFRGAYEQYF. Here the CDR3 DNA reads TGTGCCAGCAGCTTTCGGGGGGCCTACGAGCAGTACTTC.

V usage is TRBV6-5 and J usage is TRBJ1-2; TRBD1 matches at 10 bases. CDR3 size: 15 residues. Germline loops: CDR1 MNHEY, CDR2 SVGAGI. V lost 0 bases and J lost 7; bases outside the gene matches: 5. CDR3 nucleotide sequence: TGTGCCAGCAGTTACTCGACAGGGGGCGCAGGTGGCTACACCTTC. It translates to CASSYSTGGAGGYTF.

This clone has more than one count but fewer than ten. CDR3 loop: CASSVNQAYNEQFF. CDR3 DNA: TGTGCCAGCAGTGTGAACCAGGCCTACAATGAGCAGTTCTTC. The chain employs TRBV6-1 and TRBJ2-1; D is unresolved. From germline, CDR1 is MNHNS and CDR2 SASEGT. V gave up 4 bases and J gave up 2 bases, with 9 bases separating them. This CDR3 region has 14 residues.

This clone was seen a few times. This rearrangement joins TRBV6-5 to TRBJ1-2; D is ambiguous. In germline, CDR1 is MNHEY, CDR2 SVGAGI. V dropped 5 bases and J dropped 2 bases, with 15 bases sitting between them. CDR3 size: 15 residues. The CDR3 DNA sequence: TGTGCCAGCAGTACCACCGGACTGAGGAACTATGGCTACACCTTC. Amino acid sequence: CASSTTGLRNYGYTF.

The J gene is TRBJ2-7, the V gene TRBV11-2; 8 bases map to TRBD2. CDR3 length: 15 amino acids. The ends lost 5 bases at V and 4 bases at J; junction bases unmatched: 10. CDR1 is SGHAT, CDR2 FQNNGV, per germline. Written as DNA, the CDR3 is TGTGCCAGCAGCCTCGGGGCGGGGGGCGGTTACGAGCAGTACTTC. Translation gives CASSLGAGGGYEQYF.

This chain uses TRBV9 with TRBJ1-1; D may be TRBD1 (5 bases). V was pared by 4 bases and J by 3 bases, with 16 bases between. In germline, CDR1 is SGDLS, CDR2 YYNGEE. CDR3 length equals 15 residues. CDR3 residues: CASSPGGGSHTEAFF. CDR3 DNA sequence: TGTGCCAGCAGCCCGGGGGGGGGTTCCCACACTGAAGCTTTCTTT.

The chain recombines TRBV2 with TRBJ2-5; 7 positions match TRBD2. The end of the DNA aligns better with TRBJ2-7, so the J call may be wrong. Germline CDR1 is SNHLY and CDR2 is FYNNEI. This CDR3 has 14 residues. This CDR3 is CATTWGGSSYEQYF. CDR3 in DNA: TGTGCCACCACCTGGGGGGGGAGCTCCTACGAGCAGTACTTC.

Concerning this clone itself: One end of the junction fails to match germline, which may point to a read error. The chain uses TRBV4-2 and TRBJ2-7, with 7 bases lining up with TRBD1. Germline V CDR1 and CDR2: LGHNA, YNFKEQ. The CDR3 length is 16 residues. CDR3 sequence: CASSQGDSLRGYEQHF. The CDR3 DNA reads as TGTGCCAGCAGCCAAGGGGACAGCCTAAGGGGCTACGAGCAGCACTTC.